This T cell receptor beta chain derives from a study of blood T cell repertoires in COVID-19. How the authors handled the data: Estimation of nucleated cell counts relied on the amplification of reference gene primers. The method was immunoSEQ multiplex PCR; TCRdb's version includes in-frame clones alone and lacks a portion of them. The V and J calls and clone size come from that table; D and trimming were worked out from the DNA. Here the sample spans 220,000 or so clones, roughly nine tenths being singletons. CDR1 and CDR2 (germline): SQVTM, ANQGSEA. V dropped 3 bases and J dropped 10 bases, with 13 bases sitting between them. This CDR3 spans 12 amino acids.

This sequence joins TRBV29-1 and TRBJ2-1; D is uncertain. Sequenced input: peripheral blood. The clonotype was recovered from a woman between 45 and 60 years old with COVID-19, enrolled during active disease. The CDR3 DNA reads TGCAGCGTTGAGGTTTCGGTGACAGAGCAGTTCTTC. It yields the protein CSVEVSVTEQFF.